The 30 T cell receptor beta chains presented below share a single source sample, sequenced in a study of post-analysis software for immune sequencing data (dated by TCRdb to between 2014 and 2016). No antigen has been identified for these receptors. Study-wide findings and limitations: Significantly higher frequencies in patients than in controls were found for roughly 5 TRBV segments, including TRBV5-6, TRBV5-1 and TRBV20-1.

Libraries were prepared through PCR. The run used an Illumina HiSeq 2500. To reduce PCR and sequencing biases, unique molecular identifiers were built into the TCR beta cDNA libraries. Through fastp at Q25 and MiXCR, TCRdb rebuilt clones from the public reads, retaining in-frame beta chains. All rows with the same CDR3 protein become a single entry with the most common DNA and genes. Here the sample has 700,000 to 800,000 distinct CDR3 sequences; roughly 27% occur a single time. More than 0.45% of the sample is in the top ten clones. Material for sequencing was blood. These receptors all stem from a girl between 10 and 17 years old with multiple sclerosis.

The rearrangement links TRBV12-3 or TRBV12-4 to TRBJ1-1; weak D call: TRBD1 (6 bases). The CDR3 is 14 amino acids. Trimming pared 5 bases from V and 3 bases from J, leaving 13 bases between. CDR3 coding DNA: TGTGCCAGCAGTCAACAGGGAGTGGACACTGAAGCTTTCTTT. Amino acids: CASSQQGVDTEAFF.

The rearrangement uses TRBV20-1 and TRBJ2-1; no firm D call. The germline V and J ends were trimmed by 0 bases and 0 bases, with 9 bases remaining between them. The CDR3 totals 15 residues. CDR1 DFQATT and CDR2 SNEGSKA come from the germline V gene (reference sequence). The CDR3 is CSARETLSSYNEQFF. In DNA, the CDR3 is TGCAGTGCTAGAGAAACTCTGAGCTCCTACAATGAGCAGTTCTTC.

The chain uses TRBV7-2 and TRBJ2-3, with unresolved D. Trimming took off 3 bases at V and 5 bases at J, with 9 bases between the two ends. The germline V gene encodes CDR1 SGHTA and CDR2 FQGNSA. The CDR3 totals 13 residues. The DNA of the CDR3 is TGTGCCAGCAGCTTCCTCTACCGAGATACGCAGTATTTT. Translating it yields CASSFLYRDTQYF.

Regarding this clonotype: In this CDR3 the conserved last residue, phenylalanine or tryptophan, is missing, so a read error is likely. The chain links TRBV7-6 to TRBJ1-5; 7 bases align to TRBD1. V shed 5 bases, J shed 0 bases, and the junction held 1 base outside the gene matches. Germline V gene sequence: CDR1 SGHVS, CDR2 FNYEAQ. This CDR3 contains 14 residues. Here the CDR3 reads CASSRDSSNQPQHL. CDR3 in DNA: TGTGCCAGCAGCCGGGACAGTAGCAATCAGCCCCAGCATTTA.

This clonotype has a handful of counts. The chain carries TRBV20-1 and TRBJ2-7; 8 nucleotides match TRBD1. After removal of 3 bases from V and 6 bases from J, the junction contained 13 bases not matched to a gene. The length of the CDR3 is 15 residues. The germline CDR1 and CDR2 sequences are DFQATT and SNEGSKA (reference sequence). The CDR3 DNA follows: TGCAGTGCTAGCAGTCGGGGCAGGGGGCTCGGCGAGCAGTACTTC. Translated: CSASSRGRGLGEQYF.

This clonotype appeared a few times. The rearrangement links TRBV12-3 or TRBV12-4 to TRBJ1-6; perhaps TRBD1 as D (5 bases). The CDR3 sequence is 13 residues long. V gave up 5 bases and J gave up 7 bases, with 9 bases separating them. The CDR3: CASSTGSNSPLHF. In nucleotides, the CDR3 is TGTGCCAGCAGTACAGGATCAAATTCACCCCTCCACTTT.

This clonotype was counted between two and nine times. The chain couples TRBV4-3 to TRBJ2-7; D possibly uses TRBD1 or TRBD2 (5 bases each). The V gene's germline CDR1 is LGHNA and CDR2 YSLEER. The CDR3 is 15 residues long. Trimming stripped 4 bases from V and 2 bases from J, with 15 bases between. The CDR3 DNA is TGCGCCAGCAGCCGCTACCGGGACGGAGCCTACGAGCAGTACTTC. It encodes CASSRYRDGAYEQYF.

This clonotype was observed a few times. This sequence joins TRBV5-1 and TRBJ2-6; D gene ambiguous. The CDR3 consists of 17 residues. Trimming took 3 bases from V and 0 from J, leaving 13 bases between them. Germline V gene data show CDR1 as SGHRS and CDR2 as YFSETQ. CDR3 nucleotides: TGCGCCAGCAGCTCGGACGGCCGGCGCTCTGGGGCCAACGTCCTGACTTTC. Translating it yields CASSSDGRRSGANVLTF. The complete variable domain, with remaining parts taken from reference TRBV5-1 and TRBJ2-6, reads KAGVTQTPRYLIKTRGQQVTLSCSPISGHRSVSWYQQTPGQGLQFLFEYFSETQRNKGNFPGRFSGRQFSNSRSEMNVSTLELGDSALYLCASSSDGRRSGANVLTFGAGSRLTVL.

Regarding this clonotype: Being one base from a much bigger clone, this may be a read error. The rearrangement joins TRBV11-2 to TRBJ2-3; D is undetermined. The CDR3 length is 12 residues. V gave up 2 bases and J gave up 8 bases, with 8 bases separating them. The germline CDR1 and CDR2 sequences are SGHAT and FQNNGV. This CDR3 is CASSLSSGTQYF. Here the CDR3 DNA reads TGTGCCAGCAGCTTAAGCTCGGGTACGCAGTATTTT.

This clonotype has just a few counts. V and J are TRBV7-2 and TRBJ2-7, with a possible D match to TRBD2 (5 bases). Germline V gives CDR1 SGHTA, CDR2 FQGNSA. This CDR3 is built from 14 residues. Deletions cut 2 bases from V and 2 bases from J, with 10 bases between. The CDR3 spells CASSLFEEAYEQYF. CDR3 DNA sequence: TGTGCCAGCAGCTTATTTGAGGAGGCCTACGAGCAGTACTTC.

V usage is TRBV6-4 and J usage is TRBJ2-1; TRBD2 matches 10 bases. The DNA end lines up better with TRBJ2-7; the J call may be wrong. CDR3 size: 15 residues. Germline-derived CDR1 and CDR2 are MRHNA and SNTAGT. The CDR3 DNA follows: TGTGCCAGCAGTGAATCTAGCGGGAGTAGTAATGAGCAGTACTTC. Residues: CASSESSGSSNEQYF.

V is TRBV11-2 and J is TRBJ1-1, with D possibly matching TRBD1 (5 bases). Trimming removed 0 bases at V and 8 bases at J, with 16 bases between. The CDR3 sequence is 15 residues long. Germline-derived CDR1 and CDR2 are SGHAT and FQNNGV. The CDR3 bases are TGTGCCAGCAGCTTAGATTCCCAGACAGCTACCGAAGCTTTCTTT. Protein: CASSLDSQTATEAFF.

The chain has TRBV15 and TRBJ2-7; D not resolved. Germline CDR1 is LNHNV and CDR2 is YYDKDF (reference sequence). Trimming took off 3 bases at V and 3 bases at J, with 12 bases between the two ends. The CDR3 contains 14 residues. For the CDR3, the DNA is TGTGCCACCAGCAGGGTGGGAACCTACTACGAGCAGTACTTC. Translating gives CATSRVGTYYEQYF.

The rearrangement uses TRBV29-1 and TRBJ1-2; TRBD1 might be the D (5 bases). The CDR3 is made up of 13 amino acids. V dropped 4 bases and J dropped 4 bases, with 13 bases sitting between them. Germline values: CDR1 SQVTM, CDR2 ANQGSEA. The CDR3 region has the DNA TGCAGCGTTGGCCCGGGGGGGATCTATGGCTACACCTTC. Translated, it gives CSVGPGGIYGYTF.

J is TRBJ1-1 and V is TRBV20-1; no definite D call. The germline V and J ends were trimmed by 2 bases and 5 bases, with 6 bases remaining between them. The CDR3 sequence is 11 residues long. From germline, CDR1 is DFQATT and CDR2 SNEGSKA (reference sequence). The CDR3 sequence is CSARWQTEAFF. In nucleotides, the CDR3 is TGCAGTGCTAGATGGCAGACTGAAGCTTTCTTT.

The V gene is TRBV20-1, the J gene TRBJ2-7; 8 bases line up with TRBD1. Near its end, the DNA agrees better with TRBJ2-4, so the J call may be wrong. CDR1 is DFQATT, CDR2 SNEGSKA, per germline (reference sequence). This CDR3 is 20 amino acids long. Here the CDR3 reads CSARAPQTGDKELAKNIQYF. As DNA, the CDR3 is TGCAGTGCTAGGGCACCTCAGACAGGGGATAAGGAACTAGCCAAAAACATTCAGTACTTC.

The chain employs TRBV4-1 and TRBJ1-1; weak D call: TRBD1 (6 bases). V was trimmed by 1 base and J by 2 bases, leaving 17 bases between them. The CDR3 covers 17 residues. Per germline, CDR1 MGHRA and CDR2 YSYEKL. The CDR3 DNA sequence: TGCGCCAGCAGCCAAGTCCAGACCCCACAGGGCAACACTGAAGCTTTCTTT. It yields the protein CASSQVQTPQGNTEAFF.

There are a few counts of this clonotype. This chain connects TRBV3-1 to TRBJ1-2; TRBD1 is a possible D gene (5 bases). The CDR3 covers 14 residues. Germline lookup yields CDR1 LGHDT and CDR2 YNNKEL (reference sequence). Trimming pared 5 bases from V and 2 bases from J, leaving 12 bases between. This CDR3 is CASSSRPGNYGYTF. The CDR3 nucleotides read TGTGCCAGCAGCTCGAGGCCAGGGAACTATGGCTACACCTTC.

The rearrangement uses TRBV6-2 or TRBV6-3 and TRBJ2-1; the match to TRBD2 covers 10 bases. With 2 bases clipped from V and 10 bases from J, the junction kept 8 bases outside the gene matches. The CDR3 length is 15 residues. CDR1 MNHEY and CDR2 SVGEGT come from the germline V gene. Written as DNA, the CDR3 is TGTGCCAGCAGTTACAAACTAGCGGGATGGGGGGAGCAGTTCTTC. Protein product: CASSYKLAGWGEQFF.

This clonotype was counted at least ten times. The V gene is TRBV29-1, the J gene TRBJ2-7, with D maybe TRBD1 (6 bases). The V and J ends lost 4 bases and 2 bases respectively, with 21 bases between them. CDR3 length: 16 amino acids. Germline V gives CDR1 SQVTM, CDR2 ANQGSEA. The CDR3 region has the DNA TGCAGCGTTGGCAGGGGTGGGAGAGACTCCCCCTACGAGCAGTACTTC. This translates into CSVGRGGRDSPYEQYF.

This clonotype came up a few times. The genes are TRBV3-1 and TRBJ1-1; D is uncertain. The CDR3 covers 14 residues. V was shortened by 5 bases and J by 4 bases, with 14 bases between the two germline ends. Germline CDR1 and CDR2: LGHDT and YNNKEL (reference sequence). In DNA, the CDR3 is TGTGCCAGCAGCTTCCGACGGGGTCCCACTGAAGCTTTCTTT. This translates into CASSFRRGPTEAFF.

This clonotype was detected ten times or more. The chain has TRBV29-1 and TRBJ2-1, with D perhaps matching TRBD1 or TRBD2 (5 bases each). This CDR3 contains 14 residues. V was trimmed by 7 bases and J by 6 bases, leaving 19 bases between them. From germline, CDR1 is SQVTM and CDR2 ANQGSEA. The CDR3 DNA follows: TGCAGCGGGGGGTTGGCAGGGTCCGGCAATGAGCAGTTCTTC. Translated, it gives CSGGLAGSGNEQFF.

The chain uses TRBV7-2 and TRBJ2-7; D may be TRBD1 or TRBD2 (5 bases each). CDR1 is SGHTA and CDR2 is FQGNSA in the germline V gene. V gave up 4 bases and J gave up 3 bases, with 13 bases separating them. This CDR3 region has 14 residues. The chain's CDR3 is CASSSRDGHYEQYF. In nucleotides, the CDR3 is TGTGCCAGCAGCTCCCGGGACGGACACTACGAGCAGTACTTC. The whole variable domain, filled in from reference TRBV7-2 and TRBJ2-7, reads GAGVSQSPSNKVTEKGKDVELRCDPISGHTALYWYRQSLGQGLEFLIYFQGNSAPDKSGLPSDRFSAERTGGSVSTLTIQRTQQEDSAVYLCASSSRDGHYEQYFGPGTRLTVT.

CDR3 amino acids: CASRGTGRNSGANVLTF. The CDR3 DNA follows: TGTGCCAGTAGGGGGACAGGGAGAAACTCTGGGGCCAACGTCCTGACTTTC. This chain connects TRBV19 to TRBJ2-6; 9 nucleotides line up with TRBD1. Germline V lookup: CDR1 LNHDA, CDR2 SQIVND (reference sequence). Trimming cost V 6 bases and J 0 bases; bases outside gene matches: 6. There are 17 residues in the CDR3.

The chain recombines TRBV27 with TRBJ1-1, with D tentatively TRBD1 (5 bases). CDR1 and CDR2 from the germline V gene are MNHEY and SMNVEV (reference sequence). CDR3 length: 15 residues. The V gene lost 5 bases and the J gene lost 4 bases, with 17 bases spanning the gap. Written as DNA, the CDR3 is TGTGCCAGCAGTGCCCGGGGCAGGGTGACCACTGAAGCTTTCTTT. Residues: CASSARGRVTTEAFF.

The chain carries TRBV5-1 and TRBJ2-1; D may correspond to TRBD1 or TRBD2 (5 bases each). Trimming removed 2 bases at V and 13 bases at J, with 16 bases between. Germline loops: CDR1 SGHRS, CDR2 YFSETQ. The CDR3 runs to 13 residues. The CDR3 loop reads CASSLGYEGTQFF. Here the CDR3 DNA reads TGCGCCAGCAGCTTAGGATACGAGGGGACCCAGTTCTTC.

With respect to this clonotype: A clone one base away is much larger, so this may be a read error. The J gene is TRBJ2-7, the V gene TRBV5-5, with no clear D. From germline, CDR1 is SGHKS and CDR2 YYEKEE (reference sequence). This CDR3 comprises 15 residues. The DNA of the CDR3 is TGTGCCAGCAGCTTGGCAGACCTACTTACCTACAAGCAGTACTTC. The encoded protein is CASSLADLLTYKQYF. The full variable domain, completed using reference TRBV5-5 and TRBJ2-7, is DAGVTQSPTHLIKTRGQQVTLRCSPISGHKSVSWYQQVLGQGPQFIFQYYEKEERGRGNFPDRFSARQFPNYSSELNVNALLLGDSALYLCASSLADLLTYKQYFGPGTRLTVT.

The chain combines TRBV18 with TRBJ1-3; D remains ambiguous. The CDR3 length is 16 residues. CDR1 is KGHSH, CDR2 LQKENI, per germline. V dropped 3 bases and J dropped 4 bases, with 16 bases sitting between them. In DNA form, the CDR3 reads TGTGCCAGCTCACCTGTCAGCACATCGATCGGAAACACCATATATTTT. Protein sequence: CASSPVSTSIGNTIYF. Full variable domain (rest looked up from reference TRBV18 and TRBJ1-3): NAGVMQNPRHLVRRRGQEARLRCSPMKGHSHVYWYRQLPEEGLKFMVYLQKENIIDESGMPKERFSAEFPKEGPSILRIQQVVRGDSAAYFCASSPVSTSIGNTIYFGEGSWLTVV.

The sample holds a few counts of this clonotype. The chain uses TRBV28 and TRBJ2-1; perhaps TRBD2 as D (5 bases). Germline V lookup: CDR1 MDHEN, CDR2 SYDVKM. The CDR3 contains 12 residues. Between the trimmed V and J ends, which lost 1 base and 8 bases, there was a span of 6 bases. CDR3 in amino acids: CASSLFGDEQFF. For the CDR3, the DNA is TGTGCCAGCAGTTTATTCGGGGATGAGCAGTTCTTC. The variable domain in full, completed from reference TRBV28 and TRBJ2-1, reads DVKVTQSSRYLVKRTGEKVFLECVQDMDHENMFWYRQDPGLGLRLIYFSYDVKMKEKGDIPEGYSVSREKKERFSLILESASTNQTSMYLCASSLFGDEQFFGPGTRLTVL.

V and J are TRBV5-1 and TRBJ1-1, with a possible D match to TRBD1 (6 bases). V was shortened by 0 bases and J by 1 base, with 16 bases between the two germline ends. This CDR3 comprises 17 residues. The germline gives CDR1 SGHRS, CDR2 YFSETQ. The CDR3 sequence: CASSLGRAGTPNTEAFF. CDR3 DNA sequence: TGCGCCAGCAGCTTGGGCAGGGCTGGGACACCGAACACTGAAGCTTTCTTT. Full variable domain (remainder filled in from reference TRBV5-1 and TRBJ1-1): KAGVTQTPRYLIKTRGQQVTLSCSPISGHRSVSWYQQTPGQGLQFLFEYFSETQRNKGNFPGRFSGRQFSNSRSEMNVSTLELGDSALYLCASSLGRAGTPNTEAFFGQGTRLTVV.